This TCR beta chain was profiled in a study of shared clonotypes between healthy human individuals. Note on this clone: The antigen remains unidentified.

This CDR3 has 14 amino acids. With 1 base clipped from V and 6 bases from J, the junction kept 4 bases outside the gene matches. Germline lookup yields CDR1 SNHLY and CDR2 FYNNEI. Donors comprised healthy HIV-negative adults lacking recent acute infections or vaccinations. General study points: Compared with clonotypes that all four donors shared, non-shared clonotypes had lower generation probabilities. In several donors, around 5.5% of naive CD4 clonotypes appeared in common.

Some clones are missing from TCRdb's copy, which holds only in-frame ones; the method was immunoSEQ multiplex PCR. The table includes roughly 1.5 million clones, approximately 98% detected once. The V call is TRBV2, the J call TRBJ1-1; 8 bases agree with TRBD1. Specimen: naive CD4+ T cells sorted from blood. The subset here: CD45RA+ positively selected. This TCR came from a man younger than 45 in good health. CDR3 DNA: TGTGCCAGCAGTGAAGGACAGGGGATCGCTGAAGCTTTCTTT. It specifies CASSEGQGIAEAFF. The full variable domain, completed using reference TRBV2 and TRBJ1-1, is EPEVTQTPSHQVTQMGQEVILRCVPISNHLYFYWYRQILGQKVEFLVSFYNNEISEKSEIFDDQFSVERPDGSNFTLKIRSTKLEDSAMYFCASSEGQGIAEAFFGQGTRLTVV.